Shown below are 27 T cell receptor beta chains from a single sample sequenced in a study of identical twins listed by TCRdb under 2016. The protocol used for the library was 5' RACE. Sequencing was performed on an Illumina HiSeq 2000. TCRdb reanalyzed the raw reads on its own, using fastp at Q25 for trimming and MiXCR for clone calling, and kept in-frame beta chains. Under each unique CDR3 protein, matching rows form one entry showing the most common genes and DNA. This sample lists about 530,000 distinct CDR3 sequences; about 15% were detected once. Around 0.4% of the sample lies in the top ten. The same specimen was also included in a second study, on yellow fever vaccine responses in identical twins.

The sample taken for sequencing was CD4+ T cells sorted from blood. All receptors derive from a woman between 18 and 29 years old in good health.

The chain uses TRBV10-2 and TRBJ2-7, with TRBD1 matching over 11 bases. Germline V CDR1 and CDR2: WSHSY, SAAADI. CDR3 length: 14 residues. Trimming cost V 6 bases and J 5 bases; bases outside gene matches: 6. This CDR3 is CASRGQGGLDEQYF. CDR3 DNA sequence: TGCGCCAGCAGGGGACAGGGGGGCCTGGACGAGCAGTACTTC.

The chain recombines TRBV4-1 with TRBJ2-5; the D gene could be TRBD1 or TRBD2 (5 bases each). Germline CDR1 MGHRA, CDR2 YSYEKL. The V end lost 0 bases, the J end lost 2 bases, and 13 bases lay between the germline ends. The CDR3 runs 16 residues. CDR3: CASSQDRGPLQETQYF. The CDR3 DNA is TGCGCCAGCAGCCAAGACCGGGGCCCCCTTCAAGAGACCCAGTACTTC.

The chain recombines TRBV27 with TRBJ2-1, with 10 nucleotides matching TRBD2. The CDR3 is 16 residues long. The junction had 7 bases not matched to a gene; V was cut back by 3 bases and J by 5 bases. Germline loops: CDR1 MNHEY, CDR2 SMNVEV (reference sequence). The CDR3 reads CASSFRLAGVNNEQFF. Here the CDR3 DNA reads TGTGCCAGCAGTTTTAGGCTAGCGGGAGTGAACAATGAGCAGTTCTTC.

The genes are TRBV2 and TRBJ2-7, with D unclear. Trimming took 4 bases from V and 7 from J, leaving 8 bases between them. Looked up from germline, CDR1 is SNHLY and CDR2 is FYNNEI. CDR3 length equals 11 residues. The CDR3 region has the DNA TGTGCCAGCAGTGCAAGAACAGAGCAGTACTTC. Translation: CASSARTEQYF.

This clonotype was seen a handful of times. This rearrangement joins TRBV4-2 to TRBJ2-2; 7 positions match TRBD2. The CDR3 consists of 16 residues. Germline loops: CDR1 LGHNA, CDR2 YNFKEQ. V lost 0 bases to trimming and J lost 4 bases; unmatched junction nucleotides: 5. The CDR3 is CASSQDRLAVTGELFF. The CDR3 DNA is TGTGCCAGCAGCCAAGATCGTCTAGCGGTCACCGGGGAGCTGTTTTTT.

This clonotype was observed at least ten times. The junction and the germline gene differ at one end; a read error may be behind it. V is TRBV5-1 and J is TRBJ2-4; no definite D call. This CDR3 region has 14 residues. In germline, CDR1 is SGHRS, CDR2 YFSETQ. The CDR3 reads CASSLELAKNIQYF. The CDR3 region has the DNA TGTGCCAGCAGCTTAGAATTAGCCAAAAACATTCAGTACTTC.

The V call is TRBV5-1, the J call TRBJ2-3; either TRBD1 or TRBD2 may supply D (5 bases each). This CDR3 comprises 17 residues. Trimming removed 3 bases from V and 1 base from J, with 18 bases in between. Germline values: CDR1 SGHRS, CDR2 YFSETQ. This CDR3 reads CASSSRGRGAGTDTQYF. DNA for the CDR3: TGCGCCAGCAGCTCCCGGGGCCGTGGGGCCGGCACAGATACGCAGTATTTT.

The sample holds a few counts of this clonotype. The chain recombines TRBV12-3 or TRBV12-4 with TRBJ2-7; D is uncertain. The V end lost 2 bases, the J end lost 2 bases, and 7 bases lay between the germline ends. This CDR3 contains 13 residues. This CDR3 reads CASSLIPTYEQYF. CDR3 coding DNA: TGTGCCAGCAGTTTAATTCCAACCTACGAGCAGTACTTC.

V usage is TRBV10-3 and J usage is TRBJ2-1; D remains unclear. Germline CDR1 is ENHRY and CDR2 is SYGVKD. The V end was cut by 3 bases, the J end by 4 bases, with 13 bases between. This CDR3 contains 15 residues. In nucleotides, the CDR3 is TGTGCCATCAGTGATAAAGATCAGGAGTACAATGAGCAGTTCTTC. This translates into CAISDKDQEYNEQFF.

This clonotype showed up just a few times. V is TRBV5-1 and J is TRBJ2-3; tentative D call: TRBD2 (5 bases). Trimming pared 0 bases from V and 5 bases from J, leaving 10 bases between. The length of the CDR3 is 14 residues. Germline CDR1 and CDR2: SGHRS and YFSETQ. The chain's CDR3 is CASSLAREQDTQYF. The CDR3, as DNA: TGCGCCAGCAGCTTGGCTCGGGAACAAGATACGCAGTATTTT.

The gene calls are TRBV29-1 and TRBJ2-2, with 12 bases matching TRBD1. The ends lost 6 bases at V and 2 bases at J; junction bases unmatched: 7. This CDR3 comprises 16 residues. Germline V gene sequence: CDR1 SQVTM, CDR2 ANQGSEA. The chain's CDR3 is CSVSPGQGANTGELFF. CDR3 sequence (DNA): TGCAGCGTCTCGCCGGGACAGGGGGCTAACACCGGGGAGCTGTTTTTT.

The genes are TRBV24-1 and TRBJ2-5; D is undetermined. Trimming left V 7 bases short and J 4 bases short, with 15 bases between. CDR3 length equals 14 residues. Germline V gene data show CDR1 as KGHDR and CDR2 as SFDVKD. CDR3 in amino acids: CATSSSQVGETQYF. The CDR3 DNA sequence: TGTGCCACCAGCTCCTCTCAGGTTGGAGAGACCCAGTACTTC.

This clonotype was observed a few times. The chain has TRBV4-2 and TRBJ2-5; D is ambiguous. The V gene's germline CDR1 is LGHNA and CDR2 YNFKEQ. The CDR3 contains 14 residues. Trimming left V 1 base short and J 3 bases short, with 9 bases between. Here the CDR3 reads CASSQVVPEETQYF. The CDR3 DNA follows: TGTGCCAGCAGCCAAGTTGTGCCTGAAGAGACCCAGTACTTC.

There are a few counts of this clonotype. V is TRBV9 and J is TRBJ2-3, with a tentative D call TRBD1 (5 bases). CDR1 and CDR2 (germline): SGDLS, YYNGEE. This CDR3 has 15 residues. V was trimmed by 6 bases and J by 3 bases, leaving 17 bases between them. In DNA form, the CDR3 reads TGTGCCAGCACGATTACGGCAGGGCTAACAGATACGCAGTATTTT. Its translation: CASTITAGLTDTQYF.

The gene calls are TRBV20-1 and TRBJ2-3; 9 bases align to TRBD2. V trimming: 3 bases; J trimming: 4 bases; junction bases outside the gene matches: 5. CDR3 length: 14 residues. Germline assignment: CDR1 DFQATT and CDR2 SNEGSKA (reference sequence). CDR3 in DNA: TGCAGTGCTAGGCTAGCGGGATCAGCAGATACGCAGTATTTT. Translated, it gives CSARLAGSADTQYF.

In this sample, this clonotype turned up a few times. V gene TRBV12-3 or TRBV12-4 combines with J gene TRBJ2-1; D remains unclear. V lost 1 base to trimming and J lost 7 bases, with 8 bases between them. This CDR3 has 13 residues. The CDR3 nucleotides are TGTGCCAGCAGTTTAGGGCAAAGGAATGAGCAGTTCTTC. It specifies CASSLGQRNEQFF.

This clonotype showed up just a few times. V usage is TRBV28 and J usage is TRBJ1-6; D not resolved. The germline V and J ends were trimmed by 7 bases and 1 base, with 8 bases remaining between them. CDR3 length equals 14 residues. CDR1 is MDHEN, CDR2 SYDVKM, per germline. The CDR3 region is CASMADSYNSPLHF. In DNA form, the CDR3 reads TGTGCCAGCATGGCCGATTCCTATAATTCACCCCTCCACTTT.

This clonotype was counted only a few times. The CDR3 protein is CSARGLAGGTGELFF. The CDR3 DNA follows: TGCAGTGCTAGGGGACTAGCGGGGGGTACCGGGGAGCTGTTTTTT. J is TRBJ2-2 and V is TRBV20-1; TRBD2 agrees at 15 bases. Germline assignment: CDR1 DFQATT and CDR2 SNEGSKA (reference sequence). J gave up 5 bases and V 3 bases, and 1 base lay outside the gene matches. This CDR3 region has 15 residues.

This clonotype was seen a handful of times. The chain couples TRBV11-3 to TRBJ2-5, with D maybe TRBD2 (6 bases). The V end was cut by 5 bases, the J end by 2 bases, with 9 bases between. This CDR3 comprises 13 residues. The V gene's germline CDR1 is SGHNT and CDR2 YENEEA. The CDR3 reads CASSPGEQETQYF. CDR3 coding DNA: TGTGCCAGCAGCCCGGGGGAACAAGAGACCCAGTACTTC.

The chain links TRBV7-9 to TRBJ2-1, with D unresolved. CDR1 is SEHNR, CDR2 FQNEAQ, per germline (reference sequence). Trimming took off 5 bases at V and 5 bases at J, with 13 bases between the two ends. The CDR3 totals 14 residues. The CDR3 DNA is TGTGCCAGCAGCCCGGACCCACTTCACAATGAGCAGTTCTTC. Protein product: CASSPDPLHNEQFF.

This clonotype was seen only a few times. This chain links TRBV20-1 with TRBJ2-2, with D possibly being TRBD1 (6 bases). Trimming shortened V by 5 bases and J by 7 bases, and 17 bases separated the two germline ends. This CDR3 contains 14 residues. Germline V gene data show CDR1 as DFQATT and CDR2 as SNEGSKA (reference sequence). The CDR3 is CSAPAGGKVGELFF. CDR3 nucleotides: TGCAGTGCTCCCGCTGGGGGCAAGGTCGGGGAGCTGTTTTTT.

This clonotype occurred many times. The chain uses TRBV29-1 and TRBJ2-1, with 9 bases fitting TRBD2. Germline V gene sequence: CDR1 SQVTM, CDR2 ANQGSEA. V lost 6 bases and J lost 6; bases outside the gene matches: 15. The CDR3 totals 16 residues. In DNA form, the CDR3 reads TGCAGCGTGAAAACCCCCGGGACTAGCAGGGCCAATGAGCAGTTCTTC. Amino acids: CSVKTPGTSRANEQFF.

The V call is TRBV20-1, the J call TRBJ2-5; TRBD2 agrees at 8 bases. Germline V lookup: CDR1 DFQATT, CDR2 SNEGSKA (reference sequence). The CDR3 extends over 15 amino acids. Trimming removed 0 bases from V and 5 bases from J; junction bases left unmatched: 8. As DNA, the CDR3 is TGCAGTGCTAGAGAGAAAGGCTCGGGGGGGGAGACCCAGTACTTC. Protein: CSAREKGSGGETQYF.

The chain employs TRBV3-1 and TRBJ1-2; TRBD1 agrees at 7 bases. The CDR3 extends over 14 amino acids. The V segment lost 4 bases and the J segment 8 bases; nucleotides outside the gene matches: 10. Germline lookup yields CDR1 LGHDT and CDR2 YNNKEL (reference sequence). CDR3 DNA: TGTGCCAGCAGCCGCCTAACAGGGGTAGACGGCTACACCTTC. Residues: CASSRLTGVDGYTF.

This clonotype has a handful of counts. V is TRBV6-5 and J is TRBJ2-7; D possibly corresponds to TRBD1 (5 bases). The CDR3 spans 14 residues. CDR1 is MNHEY and CDR2 is SVGAGI in the germline V gene. Trimming took off 0 bases at V and 4 bases at J, with 10 bases between the two ends. CDR3 region: CASSYSGRAYEQYV. The CDR3 DNA sequence: TGTGCCAGCAGTTACTCCGGCAGGGCGTACGAGCAGTACGTC.

The rearrangement links TRBV7-9 to TRBJ2-1, with 9 bases aligning to TRBD2. V dropped 4 bases and J dropped 5; count of bases not matched to a gene: 9. The CDR3 covers 16 residues. Germline CDR1 is SEHNR and CDR2 is FQNEAQ (reference sequence). The CDR3 DNA follows: TGTGCCAGCAGCTCCCCTGCGGGAGGGCCCCACAATGAGCAGTTCTTC. Protein: CASSSPAGGPHNEQFF.

There are a few counts of this clonotype. The chain recombines TRBV15 with TRBJ2-3; D gene ambiguous. Trimming removed 0 bases from V and 4 bases from J, with 11 bases in between. CDR1 and CDR2 from the germline V gene are LNHNV and YYDKDF (reference sequence). This CDR3 has 15 amino acids. In DNA, the CDR3 is TGTGCCACCAGCAGAGATCTGGGCTTCCCAGATACGCAGTATTTT. Its protein product is CATSRDLGFPDTQYF. Complete variable domain (other parts from reference TRBV15 and TRBJ2-3): DAMVIQNPRYQVTQFGKPVTLSCSQTLNHNVMYWYQQKSSQAPKLLFHYYDKDFNNEADTPDNFQSRRPNTSFCFLDIRSPGLGDTAMYLCATSRDLGFPDTQYFGPGTRLTVL.